This T cell receptor (beta chain) was captured by sequencing in a study of prognosis after radiotherapy for stage I lung cancer. Study overall: Enrolled patients had stage I non-small cell lung cancer and entered the cohort between 2018 and 2019.

This clonotype was picked up a small number of times. The CDR3 consists of 14 residues. Per germline, CDR1 MDHEN and CDR2 SYDVKM. Trimming cost V 7 bases and J 3 bases, with 15 bases left between them. TCR beta CDR3 amplification from genomic DNA was performed by two-round multiplex PCR. The first PCR round targeted every TRBV and TRBJ gene with specific primers. TCRdb passed the multiplex PCR reads through MiXCR, listing each CDR3 protein once. Among 30,000 to 40,000 distinct CDR3 sequences listed, less than 40% were seen once. V gene TRBV28 combines with J gene TRBJ1-1; D may be TRBD1 (6 bases). This TCR came from a donor at least 50 years old with non-small cell lung cancer. The specimen comprised PBMCs, sampled before or after stereotactic body radiation therapy (not recorded which). The CDR3 here is CASTSGGWDTEAFF. CDR3 sequence (DNA): TGTGCCAGCACGTCGGGGGGCTGGGACACTGAAGCTTTCTTT.